This T cell receptor (beta chain) was identified during a study of cytomegalovirus exposure and HLA in healthy donors. Use of 60 Vbeta and 13 Jbeta primers characterized the PCR. Measured with immunoSEQ multiplex PCR; TCRdb has only the in-frame clones, and not every one. The sample lists 100,000 to 140,000 clones, around two thirds seen once, with 14% in the top ten. V was pared by 6 bases and J by 4 bases, with 6 bases of the junction left unmatched. Looked up from germline, CDR1 is SGHDT and CDR2 is YYEEEE. The length of the CDR3 is 14 residues. The gene calls are TRBV5-6 and TRBJ1-1, with TRBD1 matching 10 bases. This clonotype was obtained from a middle-aged woman in good health and CMV-seropositive. Sequenced sample: PBMCs. CDR3 amino acids: CASTADRGPTEAFF. The CDR3 DNA reads as TGTGCCAGCACCGCTGACAGGGGGCCCACTGAAGCTTTCTTT.